This TCR beta chain derives from a study of siplizumab effects on memory and regulatory T cells. Study results and caveats: Confirmation was lacking for the suppressive function of proliferating Tregs derived from siplizumab cultures.

On this clone itself: The target antigen is unknown.

The CDR3 runs 18 residues. The trim removed 2 bases at V and 4 bases at J, leaving 13 bases unmatched. TCR templates, roughly 10^5 per sample, were assayed. The repertoire was sequenced with immunoSEQ multiplex PCR; TCRdb's copy has only in-frame clones and lacks some. The sample lists around 100,000 clones, approximately 94% seen once, with 1% to 1.5% in the top ten. This chain joins TRBV23-1 and TRBJ2-7; 11 nucleotides align to TRBD2. TRBV23-1 is noted as an ORF with a role that remains uncertain. This TCR came from a human donor in good health. Sequencing was performed on non-Treg CD4+ T cells sorted from blood. CDR3: CASSQNSSGRPPGYEQYF. The CDR3 coding sequence is TGCGCCAGCAGTCAAAATTCTAGCGGGAGGCCCCCCGGGTACGAGCAGTACTTC.